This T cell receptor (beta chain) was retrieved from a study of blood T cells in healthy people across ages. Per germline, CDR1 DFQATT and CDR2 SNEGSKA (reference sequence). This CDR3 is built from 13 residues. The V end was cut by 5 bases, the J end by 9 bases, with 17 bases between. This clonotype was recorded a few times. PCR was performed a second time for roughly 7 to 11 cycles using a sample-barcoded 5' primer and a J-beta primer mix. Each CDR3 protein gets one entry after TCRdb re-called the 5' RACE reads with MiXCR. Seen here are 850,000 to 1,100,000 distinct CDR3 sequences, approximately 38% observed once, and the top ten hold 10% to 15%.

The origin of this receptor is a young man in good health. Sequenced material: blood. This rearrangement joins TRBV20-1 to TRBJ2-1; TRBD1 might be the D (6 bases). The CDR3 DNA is TGCAGTGCTGGGGAAACAGGGTACCCTGAGCAGTTCTTC. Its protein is CSAGETGYPEQFF.